The rows below give T cell receptor beta chains drawn from one sample of a study of cytomegalovirus exposure and HLA in healthy donors. Some clones are missing from TCRdb's copy, which holds only in-frame ones; the method was immunoSEQ multiplex PCR. The data show some 120,000 clones, with approximately 70% seen just once and over 8.5% held by the top ten. Sequenced input: PBMCs. The receptors come from a woman aged 40 to 50 in good health and CMV-seropositive. Both conserved end residues are part of each CDR3. A D gene is named only where the DNA matches it firmly. For some rows the clone size is stated as once, few or many, or as a class when expanded; others skip it.

clone size	D gene	V gene	J gene	CDR3 protein	CDR3 DNA
.	.	TRBV9	TRBJ1-1	CASSVGRVNTEAFF	TGTGCCAGCAGCGTAGGTCGGGTGAACACTGAAGCTTTCTTT
few	TRBD1	TRBV7-9	TRBJ2-6	CASSFVTGTGRFGANVLTF	TGTGCCAGCAGCTTTGTGACGGGGACAGGGAGGTTTGGGGCCAACGTCCTGACTTTC
.	.	TRBV28	TRBJ2-3	CASSLQDLGNTQYF	TGTGCCAGCAGCCTCCAGGACTTGGGAAATACGCAGTATTTT
.	.	TRBV25-1	TRBJ1-1	CASEGGTEAFF	TGTGCCAGCGAGGGAGGGACTGAAGCTTTCTTT
.	TRBD2	TRBV5-1	TRBJ2-5	CASRGLAGEETQYF	TGCGCCAGCCGTGGACTAGCGGGAGAGGAGACCCAGTACTTC
.	.	TRBV5-1	TRBJ2-3	CASSLRQNTDTQYF	TGCGCCAGCAGCTTGAGACAGAACACAGATACGCAGTATTTT
.	TRBD1	TRBV28	TRBJ2-5	CAATYLGQGKETQYF	TGTGCCGCAACCTACCTTGGACAGGGTAAAGAGACCCAGTACTTC
.	.	TRBV7-2	TRBJ1-3	CASSTIGGPSGNTIYF	TGTGCCAGCAGCACCATAGGAGGACCCTCTGGAAACACCATATATTTT
.	.	TRBV15	TRBJ2-5	CATSRDLEGQETQYF	TGTGCCACCAGCAGAGACCTGGAGGGCCAAGAGACCCAGTACTTC
few	.	TRBV7-2	TRBJ2-2	CASARGVDSTGELFF	TGTGCCAGCGCTAGGGGCGTTGATAGCACCGGGGAGCTGTTTTTT
few	.	TRBV6-4	TRBJ2-3	CASSDSWPAADTQYF	TGTGCCAGCAGTGACTCGTGGCCCGCCGCAGATACGCAGTATTTT
.	.	TRBV6-5	TRBJ1-1	CASSITPEQGSAFF	TGTGCCAGCAGTATCACACCGGAACAGGGTTCGGCTTTCTTT
once	.	TRBV21-1	TRBJ2-5	CASSKKGRGLQPTIQETQYF	TGTGCCAGCAGCAAAAAAGGGCGGGGGCTCCAACCAACTATTCAAGAGACCCAGTACTTC
.	.	TRBV9	TRBJ2-2	CASSVDGRGTGELFF	TGTGCCAGCAGCGTAGATGGACGGGGCACCGGGGAGCTGTTTTTT
.	.	TRBV4-1	TRBJ2-7	CASSQEGGVPYEQYF	TGCGCCAGCAGCCAAGAAGGAGGGGTTCCCTACGAGCAGTACTTC
.	TRBD1	TRBV7-6	TRBJ1-3	CASSLGLTGTGSGNTIYF	TGTGCCAGCAGCTTAGGTCTTACCGGGACAGGGTCGGGAAACACCATATATTTT
.	TRBD1	TRBV27	TRBJ1-2	CASSFGQVNYGYTF	TGTGCCAGCAGTTTTGGACAGGTTAACTATGGCTACACCTTC
.	.	TRBV2	TRBJ2-1	CASSETSSNEQFF	TGTGCCAGCAGTGAAACTAGTTCCAATGAGCAGTTCTTC
.	TRBD1	TRBV27	TRBJ1-2	CASRFGQGSGYTF	TGTGCCAGCAGATTTGGACAGGGTAGTGGCTACACCTTC
.	TRBD1	TRBV7-3	TRBJ2-1	CASSSRDSHNEQFF	TGTGCCAGCAGCTCCCGGGACAGTCACAATGAGCAGTTCTTC
.	TRBD2	TRBV25-1	TRBJ2-7	CASSSREGGYEQYF	TGTGCCAGCAGTTCCCGGGAGGGCGGCTACGAGCAGTACTTC
.	.	TRBV7-9	TRBJ2-7	CASSLLGGTYEQYF	TGTGCCAGCAGCTTATTAGGGGGTACCTACGAGCAGTACTTC
once	TRBD1	TRBV27	TRBJ1-4	CASRIDREEEKLFF	TGTGCCAGCAGGATTGACAGGGAGGAGGAAAAACTGTTTTTT
few	TRBD1	TRBV25-1	TRBJ1-2	CASRGTGEDGYTF	TGTGCCAGCAGGGGAACAGGGGAAGATGGCTACACCTTC
few	TRBD2	TRBV7-3	TRBJ2-7	CASSLLAGGSYEQYF	TGTGCCAGCAGCTTACTCGCGGGAGGGTCCTACGAGCAGTACTTC
few	TRBD2	TRBV4-2	TRBJ2-5	CASSRPGLALETQYF	TGTGCCAGCAGCCGGCCGGGACTAGCGTTGGAGACCCAGTACTTC
.	.	TRBV30	TRBJ1-3	CAWRRFGGMEGNTIYF	TGTGCCTGGAGAAGGTTTGGCGGAATGGAGGGAAACACCATATATTTT
.	.	TRBV9	TRBJ2-7	CASSAGLESSNEQYF	TGTGCCAGCAGCGCAGGGTTGGAGTCGTCCAACGAGCAGTACTTC
.	TRBD1	TRBV18	TRBJ1-5	CASSPSDREHQPQHF	TGTGCCAGCTCACCGTCGGACAGGGAGCATCAGCCCCAGCATTTT
.	.	TRBV5-1	TRBJ1-1	CASSLLAGRNTEAFF	TGCGCCAGCAGCTTGCTGGCAGGGCGGAACACTGAAGCTTTCTTT
.	.	TRBV5-1	TRBJ2-7	CASSSRGDSYEQYF	TGCGCCAGCAGCTCCCGCGGGGATTCCTACGAGCAGTACTTC
.	.	TRBV4-1	TRBJ2-1	CASSQVDPGTYNEQFF	TGCGCCAGCAGCCAGGTGGACCCGGGAACCTACAATGAGCAGTTCTTC
.	TRBD1	TRBV5-1	TRBJ1-3	CASQTGDGNTIYF	TGCGCCAGCCAGACAGGGGACGGAAACACCATATATTTT
.	TRBD1	TRBV18	TRBJ1-5	CASSPGTGGGNQPQHF	TGTGCCAGCTCACCAGGCACAGGGGGTGGCAATCAGCCCCAGCATTTT
.	.	TRBV4-2	TRBJ1-4	CASRLWGGSNEKLFF	TGTGCCAGCAGGCTGTGGGGGGGTTCGAATGAAAAACTGTTTTTT
.	TRBD1	TRBV7-2	TRBJ2-3	CASRETGTDTQYF	TGTGCCAGCAGAGAGACAGGGACGGATACGCAGTATTTT
.	TRBD1	TRBV7-2	TRBJ1-3	CASSRTGGLGNTIYF	TGTGCCAGCAGCAGAACAGGGGGCCTCGGAAACACCATATATTTT
.	.	TRBV29-1	TRBJ2-1	CSVEASSSYNEQFF	TGCAGCGTTGAAGCCTCCAGTTCGTACAATGAGCAGTTCTTC
.	.	TRBV6-5	TRBJ1-2	CASSSEPNYGYTF	TGTGCCAGCAGTTCTGAGCCTAACTATGGCTACACCTTC
once	.	TRBV11-2	TRBJ1-1	CASSLVRAEAFF	TGTGCCAGCAGCTTAGTCAGGGCGGAAGCTTTCTTT
.	.	TRBV27	TRBJ2-7	CASSLGLSSYEQYF	TGTGCCAGCAGTTTGGGACTCTCCTCCTACGAGCAGTACTTC
.	.	TRBV5-4	TRBJ2-7	CASSLGGLSYEQYF	TGTGCCAGCAGCTTGGGAGGGCTCTCCTACGAGCAGTACTTC
once	TRBD2	TRBV11-2	TRBJ2-5	CASSLSSGEETQYF	TGTGCCAGCAGCCTCAGTAGCGGGGAAGAGACCCAGTACTTC
once	TRBD2	TRBV28	TRBJ2-3	CASSLSAREVTDTQYF	TGTGCCAGCAGTCTCTCGGCGCGGGAGGTTACAGATACGCAGTATTTT
.	.	TRBV29-1	TRBJ2-7	CSVEEGAGYEQYF	TGCAGCGTTGAAGAGGGGGCTGGGTACGAGCAGTACTTC
.	TRBD2	TRBV5-1	TRBJ2-1	CASRASGGYNEQFF	TGCGCCAGCCGAGCTAGCGGGGGGTACAATGAGCAGTTCTTC
.	.	TRBV13	TRBJ2-5	CASSLEMGAETQYF	TGTGCCAGCAGCTTAGAGATGGGGGCAGAGACCCAGTACTTC
.	.	TRBV4-1	TRBJ1-1	CASSLGEVAFF	TGCGCCAGCAGTCTTGGGGAGGTGGCTTTCTTT
.	.	TRBV9	TRBJ2-3	CASSVGQGPRGGDTQYF	TGTGCCAGCAGCGTAGGACAAGGGCCTCGGGGAGGAGATACGCAGTATTTT
.	TRBD2	TRBV6-4	TRBJ2-1	CASSDSPGLAGVANEQFF	TGTGCCAGCAGTGACTCGCCGGGACTAGCGGGAGTAGCCAATGAGCAGTTCTTC
.	.	TRBV7-9	TRBJ2-4	CASSGGSTKNIQYF	TGTGCCAGCAGTGGGGGGAGCACCAAAAACATTCAGTACTTC
.	.	TRBV6-5	TRBJ1-3	CASSASGSGNTIYF	TGTGCCAGCAGTGCCTCGGGGTCCGGAAACACCATATATTTT
few	.	TRBV21-1	TRBJ1-6	CASSCDSRTFGSSPLHF	TGTGCCAGCAGCTGCGATAGTAGGACCTTTGGGAGTTCACCCCTCCACTTT
.	.	TRBV5-4	TRBJ2-3	CASSLGTTRTDTQYF	TGTGCCAGCAGCTTGGGGACTACTCGCACAGATACGCAGTATTTT